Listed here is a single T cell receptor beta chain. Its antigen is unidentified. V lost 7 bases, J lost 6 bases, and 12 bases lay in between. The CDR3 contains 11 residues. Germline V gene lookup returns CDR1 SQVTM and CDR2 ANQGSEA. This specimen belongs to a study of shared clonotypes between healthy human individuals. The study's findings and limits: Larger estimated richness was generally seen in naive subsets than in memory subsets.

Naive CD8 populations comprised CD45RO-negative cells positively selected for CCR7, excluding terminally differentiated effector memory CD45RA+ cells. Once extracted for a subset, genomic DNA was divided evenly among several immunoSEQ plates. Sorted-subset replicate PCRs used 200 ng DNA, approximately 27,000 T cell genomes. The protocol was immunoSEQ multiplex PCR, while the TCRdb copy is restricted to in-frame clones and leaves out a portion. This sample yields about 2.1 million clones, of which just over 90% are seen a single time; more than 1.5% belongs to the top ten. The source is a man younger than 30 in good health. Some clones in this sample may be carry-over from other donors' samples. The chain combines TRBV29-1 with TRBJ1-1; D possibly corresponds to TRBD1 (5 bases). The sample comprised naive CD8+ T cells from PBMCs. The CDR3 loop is CSATGGAEAFF. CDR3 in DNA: TGCAGCGCCACTGGGGGGGCTGAAGCTTTCTTT.